This passage covers 10 T cell receptor beta chains from one sample sequenced in a study of cytomegalovirus exposure and HLA in healthy donors. Primers for the PCR totalled 60 Vbeta and 13 Jbeta. Sequencing was performed with immunoSEQ multiplex PCR; in TCRdb, only in-frame clones are kept and a portion is missing. The table lists roughly 130,000 clones, more than 60% of them singletons, with over 1.5% in the top ten. Sequencing used PBMCs. The receptors here all came from a male donor in good health and CMV-seronegative.

The rearrangement uses TRBV10-3 and TRBJ2-7; the D gene is possibly TRBD1 (5 bases). This CDR3 is built from 15 residues. V was shortened by 0 bases and J by 3 bases, with 12 bases between the two germline ends. Germline CDR1 and CDR2: ENHRY and SYGVKD. Here the CDR3 reads CAISESLQGHYEQYF. Here the CDR3 DNA reads TGTGCCATCAGTGAGTCGTTGCAAGGACACTACGAGCAGTACTTC.

This clone was seen just once. V usage is TRBV30 and J usage is TRBJ1-2; perhaps TRBD1 as D (6 bases). The CDR3 is made up of 15 amino acids. The V end lost 6 bases, the J end lost 7 bases, and 24 bases lay between the germline ends. Germline-derived CDR1 and CDR2 are GTSNPN and SVGIG (reference sequence). In nucleotides, the CDR3 is TGTGCCTGCCCACCCCCGGCAGGGGCGAGGGGTGGCTACACCTTC. Translation gives CACPPPAGARGGYTF.

A few counts support this clone. V usage is TRBV4-3 and J usage is TRBJ2-5, with D possibly matching TRBD2 (6 bases). The DNA end lines up better with TRBJ2-7; the J call may be wrong. The germline CDR1 and CDR2 sequences are LGHNA and YSLEER. CDR3 size: 16 residues. The CDR3 bases are TGCGCCAGCAGCCGAGATCGAACCGGGAGTTACTACGAGCAGTACTTC. Translated, it gives CASSRDRTGSYYEQYF.

Of note for this clone: This same CDR3 is encoded by further DNA sequences in the sample. This chain uses TRBV4-3 with TRBJ2-1; 16 nucleotides line up with TRBD2. Germline-derived CDR1 and CDR2 are LGHNA and YSLEER. Germline trimming cut 3 bases from V and 2 bases from J; bases unmatched to any gene: 4. This CDR3 spans 18 amino acids. The DNA for the CDR3 is TGCGCCAGCAGCCAGGGGACTAGCGGGGGGGACCCCTACAATGAGCAGTTCTTC. Its translation: CASSQGTSGGDPYNEQFF.

The chain is built from TRBV5-1 and TRBJ2-5, with TRBD2 matching 14 bases. This CDR3 comprises 17 residues. With 1 base clipped from V and 5 bases from J, the junction kept 7 bases outside the gene matches. From germline, CDR1 is SGHRS and CDR2 YFSETQ. This CDR3 reads CASSLWGLAGERETQYF. For the CDR3, the DNA is TGCGCCAGCAGCTTGTGGGGACTAGCGGGGGAACGGGAGACCCAGTACTTC.

Only a few counts were recorded for this clone. This chain links TRBV2 with TRBJ1-3; D is unclear. The CDR3 is made up of 13 amino acids. The ends were cut back, 9 bases at V and 0 bases at J, with 9 bases in the middle. CDR1 is SNHLY, CDR2 FYNNEI, per germline. The CDR3 spells CARTVNSGNTIYF. The CDR3, as DNA: TGTGCCAGAACGGTGAACTCTGGAAACACCATATATTTT.

The CDR3 protein is CASSWGQYNEQFF. The CDR3 DNA sequence: TGTGCCAGCAGTTGGGGACAGTACAATGAGCAGTTCTTC. V gene TRBV28 combines with J gene TRBJ2-1, with 7 bases identical to TRBD1. V gave up 4 bases and J gave up 4 bases; unmatched junction bases: 1. The CDR3 consists of 13 residues. From germline, CDR1 is MDHEN and CDR2 SYDVKM.

The chain recombines TRBV7-2 with TRBJ2-4; D uncertain. From germline, CDR1 is SGHTA and CDR2 FQGNSA. This CDR3 is built from 12 residues. V was cut by 1 base and J by 9 bases, with 7 bases left in between. The CDR3 DNA reads as TGTGCCAGCAGCTTAGGGCAGTCCATTCAGTACTTC. Translation: CASSLGQSIQYF.

This chain joins TRBV25-1 and TRBJ2-7; no clear D gene. This CDR3 spans 12 amino acids. Looked up from germline, CDR1 is MGHDK and CDR2 is SYGVNS. V shed 7 bases and J shed 6 bases, with 13 bases lying between them. The CDR3 nucleotides are TGTGCCAGCACCGATGAACGCGCCGAGCAGTACTTC. It is translated as CASTDERAEQYF.

This chain links TRBV7-2 with TRBJ2-7, with 7 bases fitting TRBD2. The length of the CDR3 is 14 residues. Unmatched junction bases numbered 7, after V lost 4 bases and J lost 4 bases. Looked up from germline, CDR1 is SGHTA and CDR2 is FQGNSA. CDR3 DNA: TGTGCCAGCAGCTCCGGGACTATACCTTACGAGCAGTACTTC. This codes for CASSSGTIPYEQYF. Drawing the rest from reference TRBV7-2 and TRBJ2-7, the complete variable domain is GAGVSQSPSNKVTEKGKDVELRCDPISGHTALYWYRQSLGQGLEFLIYFQGNSAPDKSGLPSDRFSAERTGGSVSTLTIQRTQQEDSAVYLCASSSGTIPYEQYFGPGTRLTVT.